The 27 T cell receptor beta chains below all came from one sample that was sequenced in a study of T-cell reconstitution after alpha-beta-depleted transplantation in children. This sample's TCRbeta library carried unique molecular identifier barcodes. TCRdb itself ran the PCR reads through MiXCR, one entry per CDR3 protein. The sample records 400,000 to 500,000 distinct CDR3 sequences, roughly a tenth being singletons. The sample was PBMCs from the stem cell graft donor, taken from the stem cell graft. The receptors stem from a human donor who donated a stem cell graft to a child with acute myeloid leukemia.

The gene calls are TRBV5-1 and TRBJ1-1; TRBD1 aligns across 8 bases. Germline CDR1 reads SGHRS; CDR2 reads YFSETQ. The CDR3 extends over 16 amino acids. V lost 1 base, J lost 5 bases, and 10 bases stayed unmatched. CDR3 sequence reads: CASSLTAGQVGTEAFF. CDR3 nucleotides: TGCGCCAGCAGCTTGACCGCGGGACAGGTGGGTACTGAAGCTTTCTTT.

A remark on this clonotype: A much more abundant neighbour one base away suggests this may be a read error. This sequence joins TRBV5-1 and TRBJ1-3, with D unresolved. The CDR3 has 14 residues. V was pared by 0 bases and J by 8 bases, with 12 bases between. Per germline, CDR1 SGHRS and CDR2 YFSETQ. CDR3 residues: CASSLGQAAHTIYF. As DNA, the CDR3 is TGCGCCAGCAGCTTGGGGCAGGCGGCGCACACCATATATTTT.

V is TRBV7-2 and J is TRBJ2-7; D call uncertain. The V end lost 5 bases, the J end lost 6 bases, and 14 bases lay between the germline ends. CDR1 and CDR2 (germline): SGHTA, FQGNSA. The CDR3 has 13 residues. The CDR3 sequence is CASSPLQPPEQYF. The CDR3 DNA reads as TGTGCCAGCAGCCCCCTACAGCCCCCCGAGCAGTACTTC.

The table lists this clonotype with many counts. The V call is TRBV11-1, the J call TRBJ2-1; weak D call: TRBD2 (6 bases). The CDR3 covers 14 residues. The V and J ends lost 2 bases and 5 bases respectively, with 10 bases between them. CDR1 is SGHAT, CDR2 FQDESV, per germline (reference sequence). The CDR3 bases are TGTGCCAGCAGCTTAAGCGGGCTCAACAATGAGCAGTTCTTC. Encoded protein: CASSLSGLNNEQFF.

This clonotype was seen more than once but under ten times. The V gene is TRBV3-1, the J gene TRBJ2-4, with D perhaps TRBD1 or TRBD2 (5 bases each). Germline loops: CDR1 LGHDT, CDR2 YNNKEL (reference sequence). V was pared by 6 bases and J by 0 bases, with 15 bases between. The CDR3 sequence is 16 residues long. This chain's CDR3 is CASSSRQRGAKNIQYF. The CDR3, as DNA: TGTGCCAGCAGTTCTCGACAGAGGGGAGCCAAAAACATTCAGTACTTC.

This clonotype came up a few times. The V and J genes are TRBV9 and TRBJ2-3, with 8 bases identical to TRBD2. V gave up 0 bases and J gave up 4 bases; unmatched junction bases: 7. Per germline, CDR1 SGDLS and CDR2 YYNGEE. The CDR3 is 16 amino acids. This chain's CDR3 is CASSVVNGGAADTQYF. DNA of the CDR3: TGTGCCAGCAGCGTAGTGAACGGGGGGGCAGCAGATACGCAGTATTTT.

This clonotype was seen a handful of times. The chain joins TRBV6-5 to TRBJ2-2; D is perhaps TRBD1 (6 bases). The CDR3 is 17 residues long. V gave up 0 bases and J gave up 4 bases, with 15 bases separating them. Germline V gene data show CDR1 as MNHEY and CDR2 as SVGAGI. The CDR3 sequence: CASSYSSPGQFTGELFF. The CDR3 DNA follows: TGTGCCAGCAGTTACTCGTCTCCGGGACAATTCACCGGGGAGCTGTTTTTT.

The chain carries TRBV25-1 and TRBJ2-1; D uncertain. Germline V CDR1 and CDR2: MGHDK, SYGVNS. Trimming removed 2 bases from V and 5 bases from J, with 13 bases in between. The CDR3 has 15 amino acids. The DNA of the CDR3 is TGTGCCAGCAGTGAAGTCCCTGGGATTCACAATGAGCAGTTCTTC. Translating gives CASSEVPGIHNEQFF.

This clonotype was observed many times. The chain uses TRBV12-3 or TRBV12-4 and TRBJ2-5, with TRBD2 as a possible D gene (5 bases). The CDR3 runs to 15 residues. The V end lost 5 bases, the J end lost 5 bases, and 18 bases lay between the germline ends. The CDR3 DNA reads as TGTGCCAGCAGTCCTGGCCTTGGACGAGGGGAGACCCAGTACTTC. Its translation: CASSPGLGRGETQYF.

This clonotype was detected only a few times. The chain uses TRBV6-1 and TRBJ2-2, with a weak D call TRBD1 (5 bases). The CDR3 consists of 13 residues. Germline V lookup: CDR1 MNHNS, CDR2 SASEGT. With 4 bases removed from V and 6 bases from J, the gap between germline ends came to 9 bases. In DNA, the CDR3 is TGTGCCAGCAGTGCCAGGGTTGCCGGGGAGCTGTTTTTT. Protein sequence: CASSARVAGELFF.

This chain uses TRBV5-5 with TRBJ1-5; D gene unclear. The germline V gene has CDR1 SGHKS and CDR2 YYEKEE (reference sequence). V was trimmed by 2 bases and J by 6 bases, leaving 12 bases between them. The CDR3 has 14 amino acids. Written as DNA, the CDR3 is TGTGCCAGCAGCTTTCGTACTGTGGGTCAGCCCCAGCATTTT. It specifies CASSFRTVGQPQHF.

This clonotype came up many times. DNA of the CDR3: TGTGCTAGTGGTCTCGACTTGGTCGTTGCAGAGACCCAGTACTTC. Its translation: CASGLDLVVAETQYF. This sequence joins TRBV12-5 and TRBJ2-5, with unresolved D. Germline V gene data show CDR1 as LGHNT and CDR2 as FRNRAP. The V and J ends lost 5 bases and 4 bases respectively, with 17 bases between them. The CDR3 is 15 residues long.

This chain joins TRBV12-3 or TRBV12-4 and TRBJ2-2; 8 nucleotides match TRBD1. The ends lost 7 bases at V and 5 bases at J; junction bases unmatched: 6. The CDR3 is made up of 14 amino acids. The CDR3 DNA reads TGTGCCAGCACCCCGGACAGGGCGACCGGGGAGCTGTTTTTT. Translated: CASTPDRATGELFF.

J is TRBJ2-7 and V is TRBV5-1; a weak D match, TRBD1 (6 bases). V lost 4 bases to trimming and J lost 7 bases, with 12 bases between them. Germline values: CDR1 SGHRS, CDR2 YFSETQ. The CDR3 loop spans 12 amino acids. For the CDR3, the DNA is TGCGCCAGCAGCGGGGACAAGCAAGAGCAGTACTTC. Translation: CASSGDKQEQYF.

This clonotype was counted between two and nine times. V usage is TRBV10-3 and J usage is TRBJ2-5; D is undetermined. This CDR3 contains 12 residues. Germline loops: CDR1 ENHRY, CDR2 SYGVKD. Trimming removed 5 bases from V and 2 bases from J, with 6 bases in between. The CDR3 loop is CAISKTQETQYF. In DNA, the CDR3 is TGTGCCATCAGTAAAACTCAAGAGACCCAGTACTTC.

The V gene is TRBV6-1, the J gene TRBJ2-7; 12 bases line up with TRBD2. CDR1 is MNHNS and CDR2 is SASEGT in the germline V gene. The junction had 7 bases not matched to a gene; V was cut back by 5 bases and J by 2 bases. There are 16 residues in the CDR3. The CDR3 reads CASSPRTSGVTYEQYF. The CDR3, as DNA: TGTGCCAGCAGTCCTCGGACTAGCGGGGTTACCTACGAGCAGTACTTC.

This chain joins TRBV7-6 and TRBJ2-2; tentatively, D is TRBD1 (5 bases). CDR1 is SGHVS, CDR2 FNYEAQ, per germline. Trimming shortened V by 10 bases and J by 6 bases, and 18 bases separated the two germline ends. The CDR3 loop spans 14 amino acids. CDR3 amino acids: CATRVERPSGELFF. The CDR3 bases are TGTGCCACCAGGGTGGAGCGTCCATCCGGGGAGCTGTTTTTT.

This clonotype has only a few counts. The chain recombines TRBV7-2 with TRBJ1-5; D not certain. CDR3 size: 14 residues. Trimming removed 1 base at V and 2 bases at J, with 6 bases between. Looked up from germline, CDR1 is SGHTA and CDR2 is FQGNSA. CDR3 in DNA: TGTGCCAGCAGCTTAGTTCGGGGCAATCAGCCCCAGCATTTT. It is translated as CASSLVRGNQPQHF.

The rearrangement uses TRBV27 and TRBJ1-4; 8 bases align to TRBD1. Trimming cost V 3 bases and J 0 bases; bases outside gene matches: 9. The CDR3 spans 18 residues. Germline V gives CDR1 MNHEY, CDR2 SMNVEV (reference sequence). The CDR3 DNA reads TGTGCCAGCAGTTTGTTGGCGACAGGGGTTGCAACTAATGAAAAACTGTTTTTT. Its protein product is CASSLLATGVATNEKLFF.

The V gene is TRBV20-1, the J gene TRBJ2-5, with D hard to call. The CDR3 has 12 amino acids. V was cut by 6 bases and J by 1 base, with 9 bases left in between. CDR1 is DFQATT and CDR2 is SNEGSKA in the germline V gene (reference sequence). This CDR3 reads CSATSTQETQYF. Here the CDR3 DNA reads TGCAGTGCGACTTCTACCCAAGAGACCCAGTACTTC.

The chain links TRBV20-1 to TRBJ1-5, with D possibly TRBD1 on 6 matching bases. The germline gives CDR1 DFQATT, CDR2 SNEGSKA (reference sequence). V gave up 3 bases and J gave up 9 bases, with 9 bases separating them. The CDR3 is 11 amino acids. The CDR3 nucleotides are TGCAGTGCTAGGAGGGGGGGGCCCCAGCATTTT. Its translation is CSARRGGPQHF.

This clonotype occurred many times. This sequence joins TRBV7-2 and TRBJ1-6; D remains ambiguous. Germline CDR1 SGHTA, CDR2 FQGNSA. The CDR3 sequence is 13 residues long. V was trimmed by 4 bases and J by 7 bases, leaving 8 bases between them. The CDR3 DNA follows: TGTGCCAGCAGCTCAGATACCAATTCACCCCTCCACTTT. It specifies CASSSDTNSPLHF. Full variable domain (remainder filled in from reference TRBV7-2 and TRBJ1-6): GAGVSQSPSNKVTEKGKDVELRCDPISGHTALYWYRQSLGQGLEFLIYFQGNSAPDKSGLPSDRFSAERTGGSVSTLTIQRTQQEDSAVYLCASSSDTNSPLHFGNGTRLTVT.

The CDR3 reads CASSFQGGTGNTIYF. The CDR3 DNA reads as TGCGCCAGCAGCTTCCAGGGAGGGACTGGAAACACCATATATTTT. The chain couples TRBV5-1 to TRBJ1-3, with D possibly being TRBD1 (5 bases). Trimming pared 2 bases from V and 2 bases from J, leaving 11 bases between. Looked up from germline, CDR1 is SGHRS and CDR2 is YFSETQ. This CDR3 has 15 residues.

The rearrangement joins TRBV6-1 to TRBJ1-3; 7 positions agree with TRBD1. Germline V lookup: CDR1 MNHNS, CDR2 SASEGT. Trimming at V came to 6 bases and at J to 3 bases, leaving 8 bases not matched to a gene. This CDR3 comprises 15 residues. CDR3 protein: CASRITGDRGNTIYF. In DNA form, the CDR3 reads TGTGCCAGCAGAATCACAGGGGATCGTGGAAACACCATATATTTT.

The rearrangement uses TRBV6-1 and TRBJ1-5; no clear D. CDR1 and CDR2 (germline): MNHNS, SASEGT. V lost 6 bases and J lost 8, with 14 bases in between. The CDR3 runs to 13 residues. The CDR3 DNA follows: TGTGCCAGCAGCGGGAGTTTATCAGAGCCCCAGCATTTT. It is translated as CASSGSLSEPQHF.

This clonotype was observed a single time. The chain has TRBV6-2 or TRBV6-3 and TRBJ2-3, with D uncertain. Germline V gives CDR1 MNHEY, CDR2 SVGEGT. CDR3 length equals 14 residues. Trimming took off 0 bases at V and 6 bases at J, with 10 bases between the two ends. For the CDR3, the DNA is TGTGCCAGCAGTTACTCTGGGGTTTGGGATACGCAGTATTTT. It translates to CASSYSGVWDTQYF.

This chain connects TRBV3-1 to TRBJ2-3; 7 bases agree with TRBD1. This CDR3 has 15 residues. The V gene's germline CDR1 is LGHDT and CDR2 YNNKEL (reference sequence). V shed 1 base and J 4 bases; nucleotides not matched to a gene: 5. The CDR3 region is CASSQGTGAPDTQYF. The DNA of the CDR3 is TGTGCCAGCAGCCAAGGAACAGGGGCCCCAGATACGCAGTATTTT.